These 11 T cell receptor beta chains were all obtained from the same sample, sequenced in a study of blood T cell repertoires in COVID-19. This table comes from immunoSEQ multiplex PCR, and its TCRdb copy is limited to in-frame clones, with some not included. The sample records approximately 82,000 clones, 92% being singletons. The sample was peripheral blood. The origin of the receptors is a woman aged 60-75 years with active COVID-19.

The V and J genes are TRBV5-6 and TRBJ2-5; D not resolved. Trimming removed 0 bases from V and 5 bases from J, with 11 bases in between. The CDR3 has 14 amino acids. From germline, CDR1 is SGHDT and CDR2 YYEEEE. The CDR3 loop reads CASSLDVSSETQYF. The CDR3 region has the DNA TGTGCCAGCAGCTTGGACGTTAGTAGCGAGACCCAGTACTTC.

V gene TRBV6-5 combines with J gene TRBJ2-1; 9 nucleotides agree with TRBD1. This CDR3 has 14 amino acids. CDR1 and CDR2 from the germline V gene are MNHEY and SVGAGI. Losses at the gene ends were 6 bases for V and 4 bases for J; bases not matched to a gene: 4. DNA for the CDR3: TGTGCCAGCAGGAGGACAGGGGTGTACAATGAGCAGTTCTTC. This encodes CASRRTGVYNEQFF.

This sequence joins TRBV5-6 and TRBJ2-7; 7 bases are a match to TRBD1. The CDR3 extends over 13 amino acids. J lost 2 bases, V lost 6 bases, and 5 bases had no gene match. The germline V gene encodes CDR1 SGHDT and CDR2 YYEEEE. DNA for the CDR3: TGTGCCAGCACCAGACAGGGCACCTACGAGCAGTACTTC. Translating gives CASTRQGTYEQYF.

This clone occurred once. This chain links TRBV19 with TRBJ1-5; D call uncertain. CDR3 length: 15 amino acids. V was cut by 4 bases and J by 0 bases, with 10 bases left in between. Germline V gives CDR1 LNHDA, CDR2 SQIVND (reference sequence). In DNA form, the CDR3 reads TGTGCCAGTAGTACCCGACACCTTAGCAATCAGCCCCAGCATTTT. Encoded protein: CASSTRHLSNQPQHF. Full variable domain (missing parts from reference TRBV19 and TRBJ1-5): DGGITQSPKYLFRKEGQNVTLSCEQNLNHDAMYWYRQDPGQGLRLIYYSQIVNDFQKGDIAEGYSVSREKKESFPLTVTSAQKNPTAFYLCASSTRHLSNQPQHFGDGTRLSIL.

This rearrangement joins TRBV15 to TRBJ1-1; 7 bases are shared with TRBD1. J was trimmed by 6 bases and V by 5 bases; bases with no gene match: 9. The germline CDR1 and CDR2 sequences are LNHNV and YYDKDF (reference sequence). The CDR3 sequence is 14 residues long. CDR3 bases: TGTGCCACCAGCTACGACAGGGTAAGGGCTGAAGCTTTCTTT. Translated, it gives CATSYDRVRAEAFF.

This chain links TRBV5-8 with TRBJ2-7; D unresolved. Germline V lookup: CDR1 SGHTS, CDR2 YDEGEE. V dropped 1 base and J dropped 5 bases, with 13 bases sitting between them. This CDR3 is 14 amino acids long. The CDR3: CASSLLSKNNEQYF. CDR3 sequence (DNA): TGTGCCAGCAGCTTGTTGTCGAAGAACAACGAGCAGTACTTC. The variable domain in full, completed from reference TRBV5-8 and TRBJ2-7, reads EAGVTQSPTHLIKTRGQQATLRCSPISGHTSVYWYQQALGLGLQFLLWYDEGEERNRGNFPPRFSGRQFPNYSSELNVNALELEDSALYLCASSLLSKNNEQYFGPGTRLTVT.

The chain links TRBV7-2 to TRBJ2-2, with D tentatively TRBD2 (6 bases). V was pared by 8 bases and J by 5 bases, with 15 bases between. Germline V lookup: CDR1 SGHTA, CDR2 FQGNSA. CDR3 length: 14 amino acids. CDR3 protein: CASCPTSWTGELFF. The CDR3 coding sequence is TGTGCCAGCTGCCCGACTAGTTGGACCGGGGAGCTGTTTTTT. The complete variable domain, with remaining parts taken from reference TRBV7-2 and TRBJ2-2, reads GAGVSQSPSNKVTEKGKDVELRCDPISGHTALYWYRQSLGQGLEFLIYFQGNSAPDKSGLPSDRFSAERTGGSVSTLTIQRTQQEDSAVYLCASCPTSWTGELFFGEGSRLTVL.

CDR3 DNA sequence: TGTGCCAGTAGCAACAAAGGATCAGGTCAGCCCCAGCATTTT. It specifies CASSNKGSGQPQHF. This rearrangement joins TRBV19 to TRBJ1-5; D gene ambiguous. The CDR3 runs to 14 residues. The germline V gene encodes CDR1 LNHDA and CDR2 SQIVND (reference sequence). Trimming cost V 6 bases and J 6 bases, with 15 bases left between them.

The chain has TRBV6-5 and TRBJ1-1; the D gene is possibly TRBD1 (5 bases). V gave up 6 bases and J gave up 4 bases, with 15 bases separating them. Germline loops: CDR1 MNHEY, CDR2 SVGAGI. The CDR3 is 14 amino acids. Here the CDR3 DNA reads TGTGCCAGCAGGACCGGGACTGTACTCACTGAAGCTTTCTTT. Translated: CASRTGTVLTEAFF.

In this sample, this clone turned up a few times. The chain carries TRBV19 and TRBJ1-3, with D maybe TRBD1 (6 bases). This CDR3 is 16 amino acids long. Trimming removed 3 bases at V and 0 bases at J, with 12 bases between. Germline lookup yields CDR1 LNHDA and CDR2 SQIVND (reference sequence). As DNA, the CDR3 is TGTGCCAGTAGTATTGGACAGCTTCTCTCTGGAAACACCATATATTTT. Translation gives CASSIGQLLSGNTIYF. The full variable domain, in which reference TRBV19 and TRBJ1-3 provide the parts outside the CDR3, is DGGITQSPKYLFRKEGQNVTLSCEQNLNHDAMYWYRQDPGQGLRLIYYSQIVNDFQKGDIAEGYSVSREKKESFPLTVTSAQKNPTAFYLCASSIGQLLSGNTIYFGEGSWLTVV.

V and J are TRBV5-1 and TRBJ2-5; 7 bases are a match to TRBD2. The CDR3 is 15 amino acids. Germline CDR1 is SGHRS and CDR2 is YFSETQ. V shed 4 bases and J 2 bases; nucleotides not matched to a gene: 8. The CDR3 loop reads CASSHQLANQETQYF. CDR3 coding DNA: TGCGCCAGCAGCCACCAACTAGCGAATCAAGAGACCCAGTACTTC.